Presented here are 25 T cell receptor beta chains from one specimen sequenced in a study of cytomegalovirus exposure and HLA in healthy donors. The PCR used 60 Vbeta and 13 Jbeta primers. TCRdb keeps only in-frame clones here, not all; method: immunoSEQ multiplex PCR. The table records 85,000 to 90,000 clones, about 70% of them present only once. Specimen: PBMCs. The origin of the receptors is a man aged 25 to 45 in good health and CMV-seronegative.

This clone was seen a handful of times. The chain couples TRBV27 to TRBJ2-5; D remains unclear. The CDR3 consists of 11 residues. From germline, CDR1 is MNHEY and CDR2 SMNVEV (reference sequence). Trimming shortened V by 4 bases and J by 3 bases, and 3 bases separated the two germline ends. CDR3 sequence reads: CASSSEETQYF. The CDR3 DNA follows: TGTGCCAGCAGTTCCGAAGAGACCCAGTACTTC.

V and J are TRBV29-1 and TRBJ2-5, with D possibly TRBD1 on 5 matching bases. CDR1 and CDR2 (germline): SQVTM, ANQGSEA. V lost 6 bases to trimming and J lost 2 bases, with 13 bases between them. CDR3 length: 13 amino acids. CDR3: CSVGLTAQETQYF. The CDR3 DNA reads TGCAGCGTGGGTCTGACAGCACAAGAGACCCAGTACTTC. Full variable domain (outside the CDR3, taken from reference TRBV29-1 and TRBJ2-5): SAVISQKPSRDICQRGTSLTIQCQVDSQVTMMFWYRQQPGQSLTLIATANQGSEATYESGFVIDKFPISRPNLTFSTLTVSNMSPEDSSIYLCSVGLTAQETQYFGPGTRLLVL.

This clone was observed once. The rearrangement uses TRBV27 and TRBJ2-3, with 8 bases fitting TRBD1. With V trimmed by 3 bases and J by 2 bases, 4 bases remained unmatched. This CDR3 has 15 amino acids. From germline, CDR1 is MNHEY and CDR2 SMNVEV (reference sequence). The CDR3 sequence: CASSLRTGPTDTQYF. The CDR3 DNA follows: TGTGCCAGCAGTTTGAGGACAGGGCCCACAGATACGCAGTATTTT.

The J gene is TRBJ1-1, the V gene TRBV28; D might be TRBD1 (6 bases). This CDR3 has 17 amino acids. The V end lost 2 bases, the J end lost 5 bases, and 21 bases lay between the germline ends. Looked up from germline, CDR1 is MDHEN and CDR2 is SYDVKM. The CDR3 loop reads CASSLLVLGRGETEAFF. DNA for the CDR3: TGTGCCAGCAGTTTACTCGTCTTAGGCAGGGGAGAAACTGAAGCTTTCTTT. Supplemented by reference TRBV28 and TRBJ1-1, the full variable domain reads DVKVTQSSRYLVKRTGEKVFLECVQDMDHENMFWYRQDPGLGLRLIYFSYDVKMKEKGDIPEGYSVSREKKERFSLILESASTNQTSMYLCASSLLVLGRGETEAFFGQGTRLTVV.

This clone has more than one count but fewer than ten. The chain has TRBV30 and TRBJ1-4; possible D gene TRBD1, 6 bases. Germline values: CDR1 GTSNPN, CDR2 SVGIG (reference sequence). Trimming removed 0 bases from V and 8 bases from J, with 10 bases in between. CDR3 length: 13 amino acids. CDR3 sequence reads: CAWSVGAKEKLFF. In DNA form, the CDR3 reads TGTGCCTGGAGTGTGGGGGCAAAAGAAAAACTGTTTTTT.

The sample holds a few counts of this clone. V is TRBV12-5 and J is TRBJ2-1; D is perhaps TRBD2 (6 bases). The CDR3 consists of 14 residues. Germline V gene lookup returns CDR1 LGHNT and CDR2 FRNRAP. Trimming pared 1 base from V and 9 bases from J, leaving 13 bases between. The CDR3: CASGLAGVTLEQFF. CDR3 nucleotide sequence: TGTGCTAGTGGTTTGGCGGGAGTGACGCTTGAGCAGTTCTTC.

With regard to this clone: At one of its ends the junction is not consistent with the germline gene, which may arise from a read error. The CDR3 bases are TGTTCCAGCAGCTTTGCGCTTTACGAGCAGTACTTC. It specifies CSSSFALYEQYF. The rearrangement joins TRBV7-9 to TRBJ2-7; D is uncertain. The CDR3 extends over 12 amino acids. Germline lookup yields CDR1 SEHNR and CDR2 FQNEAQ (reference sequence).

V gene TRBV27 combines with J gene TRBJ1-1, with D possibly TRBD1 on 6 matching bases. Germline CDR1 MNHEY, CDR2 SMNVEV (reference sequence). V was shortened by 3 bases and J by 5 bases, with 16 bases between the two germline ends. CDR3 length equals 15 residues. CDR3 DNA: TGTGCCAGCAGTTTTGCCAGGGGAGTTAGGACTGAAGCTTTCTTT. Translated: CASSFARGVRTEAFF.

The chain is built from TRBV7-2 and TRBJ2-2, with D possibly matching TRBD2 (5 bases). CDR3 length: 15 residues. Germline V CDR1 and CDR2: SGHTA, FQGNSA. The ends were cut back, 5 bases at V and 4 bases at J, with 14 bases in the middle. CDR3 in amino acids: CASSPRSRGTGELFF. Written as DNA, the CDR3 is TGTGCCAGCAGCCCGAGGTCCCGGGGCACCGGGGAGCTGTTTTTT.

The J gene is TRBJ2-6, the V gene TRBV5-1; tentatively, D is TRBD1 (5 bases). The V gene lost 6 bases and the J gene lost 1 base, with 11 bases spanning the gap. Germline CDR1 SGHRS, CDR2 YFSETQ. The CDR3 runs to 15 residues. This CDR3 reads CASTRQPSGANVLTF. CDR3 sequence (DNA): TGCGCCAGCACAAGACAGCCTTCTGGGGCCAACGTCCTGACTTTC.

This clone was found once. The chain combines TRBV10-1 with TRBJ2-7, with 8 bases identical to TRBD2. The CDR3 consists of 13 residues. Germline V gene data show CDR1 as WNHNN and CDR2 as SYGVQD (reference sequence). The V and J ends lost 3 bases and 6 bases, in that order; junction bases with no gene match: 4. CDR3 residues: CASSDSLAGEQYF. Written as DNA, the CDR3 is TGCGCCAGCAGTGACAGTCTAGCGGGCGAGCAGTACTTC.

This sequence joins TRBV6-4 and TRBJ2-4; TRBD2 matches at 10 bases. This CDR3 has 16 amino acids. Germline values: CDR1 MRHNA, CDR2 SNTAGT. V lost 0 bases to trimming and J lost 6 bases; unmatched junction nucleotides: 5. CDR3 protein: CASSDSASGSRNIQYF. In DNA form, the CDR3 reads TGTGCCAGCAGTGACTCGGCTAGCGGGAGTAGAAACATTCAGTACTTC.

The rearrangement uses TRBV28 and TRBJ1-1; D not certain. CDR3 length equals 13 residues. The germline V gene encodes CDR1 MDHEN and CDR2 SYDVKM. Trimming cost V 6 bases and J 4 bases, with 12 bases left between them. The CDR3 DNA reads as TGTGCCAGCAGCCCCGGGAGAGGCACTGAAGCTTTCTTT. It is translated as CASSPGRGTEAFF.

V is TRBV4-3 and J is TRBJ1-6; D is undetermined. There are 15 residues in the CDR3. CDR1 and CDR2 (germline): LGHNA, YSLEER. V lost 2 bases and J 8 bases, leaving 13 bases between the germline ends. The CDR3 loop reads CASSQIWASDSPLHF. For the CDR3, the DNA is TGCGCCAGCAGCCAAATTTGGGCCTCGGATTCACCCCTCCACTTT.

This clone was observed a few times. The rearrangement links TRBV6-1 to TRBJ1-1; D may be TRBD1 (6 bases). The CDR3 consists of 14 residues. Trimming stripped 3 bases from V and 5 bases from J, with 13 bases between. Looked up from germline, CDR1 is MNHNS and CDR2 is SASEGT. The chain's CDR3 is CASSDHRDMTEAFF. DNA for the CDR3: TGTGCCAGCAGTGACCACAGGGATATGACTGAAGCTTTCTTT.

The chain carries TRBV7-2 and TRBJ2-5; perhaps TRBD1 as D (6 bases). CDR3 length: 14 residues. Germline CDR1 and CDR2: SGHTA and FQGNSA. V was pared by 7 bases and J by 5 bases, with 17 bases between. CDR3 bases: TGTGCCAGCAAAACTGGCAGGGGCAGGGAGACCCAGTACTTC. Protein product: CASKTGRGRETQYF.

This clone was seen a few times. The V gene is TRBV5-6, the J gene TRBJ2-1; 11 bases map to TRBD2. V shed 3 bases and J 7 bases; nucleotides not matched to a gene: 3. The germline gives CDR1 SGHDT, CDR2 YYEEEE. CDR3 length: 14 amino acids. The CDR3 spells CASSSRLAGNEQFF. CDR3 bases: TGTGCCAGCAGCTCACGACTAGCGGGGAATGAGCAGTTCTTC.

The chain couples TRBV7-2 to TRBJ2-3; weak D call: TRBD2 (6 bases). V lost 4 bases, J lost 2 bases, and 13 bases lay in between. Germline V gives CDR1 SGHTA, CDR2 FQGNSA. CDR3 length equals 15 residues. CDR3 protein: CASSSNGLFTDTQYF. The DNA for the CDR3 is TGTGCCAGCAGCTCCAACGGACTATTCACAGATACGCAGTATTTT.

The rearrangement uses TRBV27 and TRBJ2-1; 8 bases are shared with TRBD2. The CDR3 totals 17 residues. Germline-derived CDR1 and CDR2 are MNHEY and SMNVEV (reference sequence). V was clipped by 4 bases and J by 9 bases; unmatched bases: 17. The CDR3 is CASSSLPGLAGQPEQFF. DNA of the CDR3: TGTGCCAGCAGTTCCTTACCCGGGCTAGCGGGCCAACCTGAGCAGTTCTTC.

The chain recombines TRBV27 with TRBJ2-5; 10 positions agree with TRBD1. The germline CDR1 and CDR2 sequences are MNHEY and SMNVEV (reference sequence). Germline trimming cut 6 bases from V and 1 base from J; bases unmatched to any gene: 8. The CDR3 has 16 residues. The CDR3 loop reads CASSLRRTGGQETQYF. Here the CDR3 DNA reads TGTGCCAGCAGCCTGAGGCGGACAGGGGGCCAAGAGACCCAGTACTTC.

The chain recombines TRBV4-1 with TRBJ2-7; 9 nucleotides align to TRBD1. This CDR3 spans 16 amino acids. Per the germline V gene, CDR1 is MGHRA and CDR2 is YSYEKL. V gave up 0 bases and J gave up 2 bases; unmatched junction bases: 5. The CDR3 sequence: CASSQDSWTGAYEQYF. The CDR3 region has the DNA TGCGCCAGCAGCCAAGATTCGTGGACAGGGGCCTACGAGCAGTACTTC.

This clone was recorded once. This rearrangement joins TRBV27 to TRBJ1-1, with 8 bases identical to TRBD1. With V trimmed by 6 bases and J by 4 bases, 10 bases remained unmatched. Germline CDR1 and CDR2: MNHEY and SMNVEV (reference sequence). The CDR3 is made up of 15 amino acids. The CDR3 DNA reads TGTGCCAGCAGATCCTCAGGGGGCCTGGGCACTGAAGCTTTCTTT. This codes for CASRSSGGLGTEAFF.

This chain links TRBV27 with TRBJ1-2; possible D gene TRBD1, 5 bases. CDR3 length: 13 amino acids. Germline V CDR1 and CDR2: MNHEY, SMNVEV (reference sequence). The V gene lost 2 bases and the J gene lost 6 bases, with 10 bases spanning the gap. For the CDR3, the DNA is TGTGCCAGCAGTTTAAATGGGGGGGATGGCTACACCTTC. This translates into CASSLNGGDGYTF.

The chain carries TRBV6-5 and TRBJ2-7; perhaps TRBD1 as D (6 bases). Germline V gene sequence: CDR1 MNHEY, CDR2 SVGAGI. V was shortened by 5 bases and J by 3 bases, with 11 bases between the two germline ends. The CDR3 is 13 amino acids. The CDR3 spells CASSDIQGYEQYF. CDR3 coding DNA: TGTGCCAGCAGTGATATACAGGGCTACGAGCAGTACTTC.

The V gene is TRBV6-5, the J gene TRBJ1-1; D may be TRBD1 (6 bases). Trimming took 10 bases from V and 4 from J, leaving 10 bases between them. CDR3 length equals 11 residues. CDR1 is MNHEY and CDR2 is SVGAGI in the germline V gene. DNA for the CDR3: TGTGCCACCGAACAGGGCACTGAAGCTTTCTTT. Amino acids: CATEQGTEAFF.